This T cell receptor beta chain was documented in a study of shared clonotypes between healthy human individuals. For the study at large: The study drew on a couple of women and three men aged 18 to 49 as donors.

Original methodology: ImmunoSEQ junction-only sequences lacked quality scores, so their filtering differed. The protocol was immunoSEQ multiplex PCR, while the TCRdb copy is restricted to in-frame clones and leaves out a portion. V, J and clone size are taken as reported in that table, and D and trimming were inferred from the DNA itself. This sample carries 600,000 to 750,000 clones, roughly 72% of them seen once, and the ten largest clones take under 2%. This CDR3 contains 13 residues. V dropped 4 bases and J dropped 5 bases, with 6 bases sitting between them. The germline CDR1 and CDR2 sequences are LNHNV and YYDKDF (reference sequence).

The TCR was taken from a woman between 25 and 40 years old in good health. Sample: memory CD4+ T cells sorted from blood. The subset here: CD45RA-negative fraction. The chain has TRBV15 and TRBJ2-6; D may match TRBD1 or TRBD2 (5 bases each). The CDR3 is CATSKGRANVLTF. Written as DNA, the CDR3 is TGTGCCACCAGCAAGGGACGGGCCAACGTCCTGACTTTC.